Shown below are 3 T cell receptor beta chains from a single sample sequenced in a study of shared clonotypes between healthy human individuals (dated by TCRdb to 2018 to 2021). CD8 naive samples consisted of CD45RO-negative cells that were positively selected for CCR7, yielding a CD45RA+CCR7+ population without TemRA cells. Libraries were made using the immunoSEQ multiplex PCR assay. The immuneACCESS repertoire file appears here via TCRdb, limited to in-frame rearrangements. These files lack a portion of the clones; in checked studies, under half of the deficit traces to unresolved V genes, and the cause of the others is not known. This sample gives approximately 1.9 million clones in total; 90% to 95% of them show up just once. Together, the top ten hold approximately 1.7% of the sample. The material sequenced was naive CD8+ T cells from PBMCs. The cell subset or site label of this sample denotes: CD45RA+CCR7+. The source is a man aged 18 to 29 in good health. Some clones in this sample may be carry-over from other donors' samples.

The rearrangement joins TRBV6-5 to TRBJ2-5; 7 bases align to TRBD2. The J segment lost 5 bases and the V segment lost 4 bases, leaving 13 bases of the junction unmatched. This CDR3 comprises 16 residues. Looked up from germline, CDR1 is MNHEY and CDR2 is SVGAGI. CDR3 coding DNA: TGTGCCAGCAGTTTTACGTTACTAGCGTCCGGGGAGACCCAGTACTTC. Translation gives CASSFTLLASGETQYF.

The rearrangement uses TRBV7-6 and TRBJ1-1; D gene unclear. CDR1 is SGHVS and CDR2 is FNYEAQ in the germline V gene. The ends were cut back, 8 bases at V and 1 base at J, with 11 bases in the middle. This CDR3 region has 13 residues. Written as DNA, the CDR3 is TGTGCCAGCTACCCACGGACGAACACTGAAGCTTTCTTT. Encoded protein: CASYPRTNTEAFF.

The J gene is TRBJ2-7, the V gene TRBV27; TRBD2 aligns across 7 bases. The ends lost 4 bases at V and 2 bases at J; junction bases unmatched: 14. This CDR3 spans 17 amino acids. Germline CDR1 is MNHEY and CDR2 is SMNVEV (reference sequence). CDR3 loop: CASSSTMSGATPYEQYF. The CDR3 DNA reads TGTGCCAGCAGTTCAACCATGAGCGGGGCTACCCCCTACGAGCAGTACTTC.